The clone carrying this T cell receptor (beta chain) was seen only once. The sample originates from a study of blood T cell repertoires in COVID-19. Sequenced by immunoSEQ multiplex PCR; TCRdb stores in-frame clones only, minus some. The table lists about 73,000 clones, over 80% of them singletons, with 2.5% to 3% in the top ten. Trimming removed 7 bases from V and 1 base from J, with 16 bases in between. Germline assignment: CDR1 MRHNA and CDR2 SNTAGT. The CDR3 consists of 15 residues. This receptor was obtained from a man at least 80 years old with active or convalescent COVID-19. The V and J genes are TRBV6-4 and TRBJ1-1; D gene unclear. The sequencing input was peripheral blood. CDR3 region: CASKKEEHPNTEAFF. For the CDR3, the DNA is TGTGCCAGCAAAAAGGAGGAACACCCGAACACTGAAGCTTTCTTT.